This T cell receptor beta chain was recovered during a study of CD8 T cells in Susac syndrome. General study points: In total CD8+ repertoires, approximately 17 Susac-specific public clones were found, and in CD8+ TEMRA repertoires, roughly 5 were found.

The RNA, about 0.5 to 1 ug, was put through reverse transcription using random hexamers. TCRdb re-called the immunoSEQ multiplex PCR reads through MiXCR, storing one row per CDR3 protein. This sample has some 110,000 distinct CDR3 sequences; 90% to 95% occur once, and the top ten carry about 0.29%. Negative isolation was used for CD8+ and CD4+ T cells, and FACS enrichment was applied to TEMRA cells. This clonotype has more than one count but fewer than ten. Its target is not known. Trimming removed 3 bases from V and 6 bases from J, with 18 bases in between. This CDR3 is 14 amino acids long. From germline, CDR1 is SQVTM and CDR2 ANQGSEA.

The sequence was collected from a human donor with Susac syndrome. The sample consisted of CD8+ T cells from PBMCs. The V gene is TRBV29-1, the J gene TRBJ2-7; D is perhaps TRBD1 (5 bases). CDR3 in amino acids: CSVDSGSVWGEQYF. The CDR3 nucleotides are TGCAGCGTTGACTCAGGGTCCGTTTGGGGCGAGCAGTACTTC.